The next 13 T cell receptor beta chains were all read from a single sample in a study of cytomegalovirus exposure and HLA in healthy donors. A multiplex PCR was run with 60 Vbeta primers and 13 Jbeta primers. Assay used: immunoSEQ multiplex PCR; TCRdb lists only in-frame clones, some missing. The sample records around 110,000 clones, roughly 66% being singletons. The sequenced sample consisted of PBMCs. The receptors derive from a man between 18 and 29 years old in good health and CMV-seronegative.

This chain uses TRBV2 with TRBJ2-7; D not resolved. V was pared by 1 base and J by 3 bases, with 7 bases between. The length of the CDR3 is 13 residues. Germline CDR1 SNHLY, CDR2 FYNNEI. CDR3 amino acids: CASSEVRSYEQYF. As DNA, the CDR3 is TGTGCCAGCAGTGAAGTGCGGAGCTACGAGCAGTACTTC.

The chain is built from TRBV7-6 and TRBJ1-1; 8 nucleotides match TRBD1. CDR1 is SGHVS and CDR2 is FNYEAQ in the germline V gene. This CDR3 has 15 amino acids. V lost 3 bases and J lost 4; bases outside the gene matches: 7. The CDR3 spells CASSLDQGAGTEAFF. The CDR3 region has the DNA TGTGCCAGCAGCTTGGACCAGGGGGCTGGCACTGAAGCTTTCTTT.

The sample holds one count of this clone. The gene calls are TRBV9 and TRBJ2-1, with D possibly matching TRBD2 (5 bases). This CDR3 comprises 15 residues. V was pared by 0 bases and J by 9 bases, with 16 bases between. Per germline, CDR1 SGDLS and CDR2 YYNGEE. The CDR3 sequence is CASSVDVGDGVEQFF. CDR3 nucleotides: TGTGCCAGCAGCGTAGATGTGGGAGACGGGGTTGAGCAGTTCTTC.

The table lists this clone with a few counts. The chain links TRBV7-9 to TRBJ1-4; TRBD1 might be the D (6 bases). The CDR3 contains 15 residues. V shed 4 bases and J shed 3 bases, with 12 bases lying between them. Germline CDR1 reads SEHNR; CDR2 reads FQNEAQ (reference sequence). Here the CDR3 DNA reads TGTGCCAGCAGCTCTCGCGGGGGGCCTAATGAAAAACTGTTTTTT. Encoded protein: CASSSRGGPNEKLFF.

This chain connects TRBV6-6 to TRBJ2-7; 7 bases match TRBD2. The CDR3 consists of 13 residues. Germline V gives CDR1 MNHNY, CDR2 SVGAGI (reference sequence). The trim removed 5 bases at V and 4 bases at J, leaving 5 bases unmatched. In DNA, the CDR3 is TGTGCCAGCAGTCCAGCGGGAAAATACGAGCAGTACTTC. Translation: CASSPAGKYEQYF.

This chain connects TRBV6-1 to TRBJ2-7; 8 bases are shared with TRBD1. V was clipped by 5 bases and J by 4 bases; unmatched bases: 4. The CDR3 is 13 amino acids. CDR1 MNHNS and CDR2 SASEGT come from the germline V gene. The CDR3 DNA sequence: TGTGCCAGCAGTCGGGGACAGGAATACGAGCAGTACTTC. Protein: CASSRGQEYEQYF.

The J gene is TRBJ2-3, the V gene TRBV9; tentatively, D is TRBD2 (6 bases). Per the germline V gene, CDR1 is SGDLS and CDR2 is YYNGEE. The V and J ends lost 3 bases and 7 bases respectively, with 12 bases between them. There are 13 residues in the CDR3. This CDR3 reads CASSGGTLHTQYF. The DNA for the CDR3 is TGTGCCAGCAGCGGGGGGACTTTACATACGCAGTATTTT. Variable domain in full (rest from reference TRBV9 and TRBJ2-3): DSGVTQTPKHLITATGQRVTLRCSPRSGDLSVYWYQQSLDQGLQFLIQYYNGEERAKGNILERFSAQQFPDLHSELNLSSLELGDSALYFCASSGGTLHTQYFGPGTRLTVL.

In nucleotides, the CDR3 is TGTGCCAGCAGTTGGAGCCAGCTGGGACAGCTAAATGGCTACACCTTC. It translates to CASSWSQLGQLNGYTF. The chain uses TRBV6-5 and TRBJ1-2; 7 bases align to TRBD1. CDR1 is MNHEY and CDR2 is SVGAGI in the germline V gene. With V trimmed by 4 bases and J by 6 bases, 14 bases remained unmatched. The CDR3 runs 16 residues.

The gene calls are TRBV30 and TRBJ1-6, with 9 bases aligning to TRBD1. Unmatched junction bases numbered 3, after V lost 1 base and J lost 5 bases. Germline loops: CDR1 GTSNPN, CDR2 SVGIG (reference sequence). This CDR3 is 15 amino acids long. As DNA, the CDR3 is TGTGCCTGGAGTGAGGGGACAGGGCATAATTCACCCCTCCACTTT. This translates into CAWSEGTGHNSPLHF.

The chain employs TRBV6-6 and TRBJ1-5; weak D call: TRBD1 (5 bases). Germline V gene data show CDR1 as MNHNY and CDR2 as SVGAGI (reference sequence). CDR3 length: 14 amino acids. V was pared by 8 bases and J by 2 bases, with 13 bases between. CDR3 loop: CASCFQGGNQPQHF. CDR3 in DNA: TGTGCCAGCTGTTTCCAAGGGGGCAATCAGCCCCAGCATTTT.

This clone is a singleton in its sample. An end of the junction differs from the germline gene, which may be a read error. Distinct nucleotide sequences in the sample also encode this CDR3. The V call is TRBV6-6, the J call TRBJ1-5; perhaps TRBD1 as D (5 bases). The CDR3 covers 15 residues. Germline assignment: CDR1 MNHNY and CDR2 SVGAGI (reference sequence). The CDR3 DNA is TGCGCCAGCAGTTTAGACAGTTATAGCAATCAGCCCCAGCATTTT. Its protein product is CASSLDSYSNQPQHF.

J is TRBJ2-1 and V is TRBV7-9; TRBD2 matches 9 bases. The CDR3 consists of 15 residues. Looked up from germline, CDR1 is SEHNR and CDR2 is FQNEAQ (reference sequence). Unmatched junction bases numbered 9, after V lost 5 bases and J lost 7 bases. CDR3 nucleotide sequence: TGTGCCAGCAGCGCGGGACTAGCTGACATGAATGAGCAGTTCTTC. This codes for CASSAGLADMNEQFF.

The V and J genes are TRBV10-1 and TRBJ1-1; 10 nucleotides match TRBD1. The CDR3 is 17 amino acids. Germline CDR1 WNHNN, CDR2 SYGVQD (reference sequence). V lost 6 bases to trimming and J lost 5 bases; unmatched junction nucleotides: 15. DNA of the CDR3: TGCGCCAGCAGCCCGTTGGTACTTGGGACAGGGGAAACTGAAGCTTTCTTT. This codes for CASSPLVLGTGETEAFF.